The 2 T cell receptor beta chains below all came from one sample that was sequenced in a study of PD-1 blockade in classical Hodgkin lymphoma. Indicated time point: cycle 4 day 1 (C4D1), after six to seven weeks of nivolumab. No patient escaped relapse after autologous stem cell transplantation, and brentuximab vedotin exposure varied. Sequencing used immunoSEQ multiplex PCR; TCRdb keeps in-frame clones, though not all of them. The repertoire holds about 24,000 clones, around 68% seen once, with roughly 27% in the top ten. Sequencing used peripheral blood mononuclear cells (PBMCs), obtained before the fourth cycle of nivolumab. The source is a human donor with classical Hodgkin lymphoma.

V is TRBV28 and J is TRBJ2-5, with D possibly matching TRBD1 (5 bases). The germline V gene encodes CDR1 MDHEN and CDR2 SYDVKM. This CDR3 is 13 amino acids long. Between the trimmed V and J ends, which lost 7 bases and 5 bases, there was a span of 14 bases. For the CDR3, the DNA is TGTGCCAGCACCATGACAGCTCAGGAGACCCAGTACTTC. Amino acid sequence: CASTMTAQETQYF.

The CDR3, as DNA: TGCGCCAGCAGCCCAGGGGACCTGAACACTGAAGCTTTCTTT. Translation gives CASSPGDLNTEAFF. The gene calls are TRBV5-1 and TRBJ1-1, with a possible D match to TRBD1 (6 bases). This CDR3 region has 14 residues. Germline CDR1 reads SGHRS; CDR2 reads YFSETQ. V was shortened by 4 bases and J by 0 bases, with 10 bases between the two germline ends. Full variable domain (outside the CDR3, taken from reference TRBV5-1 and TRBJ1-1): KAGVTQTPRYLIKTRGQQVTLSCSPISGHRSVSWYQQTPGQGLQFLFEYFSETQRNKGNFPGRFSGRQFSNSRSEMNVSTLELGDSALYLCASSPGDLNTEAFFGQGTRLTVV.